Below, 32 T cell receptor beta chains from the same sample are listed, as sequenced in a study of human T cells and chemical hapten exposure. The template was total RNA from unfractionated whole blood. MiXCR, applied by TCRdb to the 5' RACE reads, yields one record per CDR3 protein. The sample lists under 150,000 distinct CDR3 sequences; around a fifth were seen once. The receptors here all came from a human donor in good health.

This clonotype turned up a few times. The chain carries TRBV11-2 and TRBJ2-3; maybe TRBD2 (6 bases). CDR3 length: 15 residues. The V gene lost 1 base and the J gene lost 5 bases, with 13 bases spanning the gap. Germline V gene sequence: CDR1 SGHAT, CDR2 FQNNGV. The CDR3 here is CASSLAGGMVDTQYF. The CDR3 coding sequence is TGTGCCAGCAGCTTAGCGGGCGGGATGGTAGATACGCAGTATTTT.

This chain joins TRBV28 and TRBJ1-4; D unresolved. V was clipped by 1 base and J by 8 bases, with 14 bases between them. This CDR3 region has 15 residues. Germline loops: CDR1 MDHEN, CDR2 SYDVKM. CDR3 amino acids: CASSLSGGTREKLFF. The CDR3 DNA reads TGTGCCAGCAGTTTATCGGGCGGTACGAGGGAAAAACTGTTTTTT. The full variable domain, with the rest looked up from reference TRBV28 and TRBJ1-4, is DVKVTQSSRYLVKRTGEKVFLECVQDMDHENMFWYRQDPGLGLRLIYFSYDVKMKEKGDIPEGYSVSREKKERFSLILESASTNQTSMYLCASSLSGGTREKLFFGSGTQLSVL.

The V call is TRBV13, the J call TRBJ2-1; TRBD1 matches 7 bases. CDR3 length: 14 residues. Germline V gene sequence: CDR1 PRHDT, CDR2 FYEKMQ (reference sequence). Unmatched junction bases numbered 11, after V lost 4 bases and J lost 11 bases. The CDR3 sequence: CASSSPPDRKKQFF. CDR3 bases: TGTGCCAGCAGCTCCCCCCCGGACAGGAAAAAGCAGTTCTTC.

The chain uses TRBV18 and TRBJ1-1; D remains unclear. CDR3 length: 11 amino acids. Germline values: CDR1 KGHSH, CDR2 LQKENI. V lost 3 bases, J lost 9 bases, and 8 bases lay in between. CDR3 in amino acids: CASSPGDKAFF. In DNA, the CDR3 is TGTGCCAGCTCACCTGGTGACAAAGCTTTCTTT.

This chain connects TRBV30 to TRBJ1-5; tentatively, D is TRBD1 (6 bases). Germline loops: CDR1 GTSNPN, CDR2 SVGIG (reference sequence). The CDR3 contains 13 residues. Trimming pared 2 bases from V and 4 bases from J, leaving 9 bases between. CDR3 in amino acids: CAWSKQGNQPQHF. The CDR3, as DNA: TGTGCCTGGAGTAAACAGGGAAATCAGCCCCAGCATTTT.

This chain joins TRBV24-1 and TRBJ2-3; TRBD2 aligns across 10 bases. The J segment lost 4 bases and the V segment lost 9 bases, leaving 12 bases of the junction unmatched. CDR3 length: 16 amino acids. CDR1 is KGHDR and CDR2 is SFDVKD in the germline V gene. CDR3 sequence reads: CATGLAGERAADTQYF. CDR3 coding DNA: TGTGCCACCGGGCTAGCGGGAGAAAGAGCAGCAGATACGCAGTATTTT.

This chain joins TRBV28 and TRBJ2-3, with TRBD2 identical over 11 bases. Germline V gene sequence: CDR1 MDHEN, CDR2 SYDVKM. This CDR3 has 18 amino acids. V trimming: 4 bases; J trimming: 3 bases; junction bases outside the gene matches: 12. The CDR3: CASSSTRRASGRTDTQYF. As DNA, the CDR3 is TGTGCCAGCAGTTCAACCCGTCGCGCTAGCGGGAGGACAGATACGCAGTATTTT.

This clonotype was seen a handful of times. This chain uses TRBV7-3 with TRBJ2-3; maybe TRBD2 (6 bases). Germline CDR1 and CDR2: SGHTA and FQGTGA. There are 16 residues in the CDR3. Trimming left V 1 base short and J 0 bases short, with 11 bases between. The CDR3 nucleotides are TGTGCCAGCAGCTTAAGCCCTGGGACTAGCACAGATACGCAGTATTTT. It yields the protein CASSLSPGTSTDTQYF.

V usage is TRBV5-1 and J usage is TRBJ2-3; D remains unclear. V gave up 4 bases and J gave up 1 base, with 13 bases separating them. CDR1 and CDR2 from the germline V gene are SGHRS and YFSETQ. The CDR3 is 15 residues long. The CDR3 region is CASSLTDGRTDTQYF. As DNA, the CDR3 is TGCGCCAGCAGCCTGACGGATGGGCGCACAGATACGCAGTATTTT.

The CDR3 loop is CASSVLAGGSGEQFF. CDR3 in DNA: TGTGCCAGCAGCGTACTAGCAGGGGGATCGGGTGAGCAGTTCTTC. This rearrangement joins TRBV2 to TRBJ2-1; possibly TRBD1 for D (7 bases). Trimming removed 6 bases at V and 9 bases at J, with 21 bases between. This CDR3 has 15 residues. Germline CDR1 and CDR2: SNHLY and FYNNEI.

The CDR3 bases are TGTGCCAGCAGCTCCGGGACAGGGAATACTTACTATGGCTACACCTTC. This encodes CASSSGTGNTYYGYTF. This chain connects TRBV13 to TRBJ1-2; 9 bases match TRBD1. The junction had 9 bases not matched to a gene; V was cut back by 4 bases and J by 3 bases. Germline CDR1 reads PRHDT; CDR2 reads FYEKMQ (reference sequence). This CDR3 contains 16 residues.

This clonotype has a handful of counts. CDR3 sequence (DNA): TGCAGCGCCAGACTAGCGCTTAACAATGAGCAGTTCTTC. Protein product: CSARLALNNEQFF. This chain uses TRBV29-1 with TRBJ2-1; TRBD2 matches at 8 bases. Germline loops: CDR1 SQVTM, CDR2 ANQGSEA. The CDR3 runs to 13 residues. V shed 7 bases and J 5 bases; nucleotides not matched to a gene: 7.

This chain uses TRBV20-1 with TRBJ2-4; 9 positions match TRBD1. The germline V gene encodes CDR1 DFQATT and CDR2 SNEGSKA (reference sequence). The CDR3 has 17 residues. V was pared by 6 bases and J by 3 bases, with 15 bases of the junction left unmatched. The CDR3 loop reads CSAKGQGTPWGKNIQYF. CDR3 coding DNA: TGCAGTGCCAAAGGACAGGGGACCCCATGGGGCAAAAACATTCAGTACTTC.

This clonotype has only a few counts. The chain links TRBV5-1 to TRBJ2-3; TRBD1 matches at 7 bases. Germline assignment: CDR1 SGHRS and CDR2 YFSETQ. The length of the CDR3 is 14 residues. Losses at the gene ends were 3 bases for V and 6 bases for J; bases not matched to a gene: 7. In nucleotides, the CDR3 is TGCGCCAGCAGCTCTACAGGGGCCGGGGATACGCAGTATTTT. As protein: CASSSTGAGDTQYF.

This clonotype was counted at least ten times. CDR3 nucleotide sequence: TGTGCCAGCAGATTCTCTAGTGGTACTGAAGCTTTCTTT. Translating gives CASRFSSGTEAFF. The chain carries TRBV2 and TRBJ1-1, with no clear D. Per germline, CDR1 SNHLY and CDR2 FYNNEI. The CDR3 is made up of 13 amino acids. Trimming left V 6 bases short and J 5 bases short, with 13 bases between.

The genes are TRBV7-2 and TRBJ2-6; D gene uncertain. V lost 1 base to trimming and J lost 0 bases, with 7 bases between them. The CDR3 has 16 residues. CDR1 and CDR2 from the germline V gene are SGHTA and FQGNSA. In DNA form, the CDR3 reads TGTGCCAGCAGCTTAGATTCTAACTCTGGGGCCAACGTCCTGACTTTC. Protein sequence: CASSLDSNSGANVLTF.

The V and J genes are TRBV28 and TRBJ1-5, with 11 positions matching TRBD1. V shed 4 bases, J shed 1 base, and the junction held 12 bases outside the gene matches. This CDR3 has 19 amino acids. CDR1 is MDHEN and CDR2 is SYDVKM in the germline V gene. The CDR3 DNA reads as TGTGCCAGCAGTTCCCCGGGACAGGGGGTGGGCGTGAGCAATCAGCCCCAGCATTTT. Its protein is CASSSPGQGVGVSNQPQHF.

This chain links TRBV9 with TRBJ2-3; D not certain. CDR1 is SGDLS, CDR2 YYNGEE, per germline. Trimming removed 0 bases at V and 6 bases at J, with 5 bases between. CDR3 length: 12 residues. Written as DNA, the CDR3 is TGTGCCAGCAGCGTAGTTGAGGATACGCAGTATTTT. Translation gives CASSVVEDTQYF.

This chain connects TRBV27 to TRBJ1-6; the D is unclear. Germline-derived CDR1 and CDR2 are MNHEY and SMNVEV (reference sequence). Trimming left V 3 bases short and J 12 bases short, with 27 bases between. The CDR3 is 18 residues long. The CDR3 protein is CASSLVYPTERAEEPLHF. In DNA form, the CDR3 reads TGTGCCAGCAGTTTGGTATACCCCACAGAGAGGGCGGAGGAACCCCTCCACTTT.

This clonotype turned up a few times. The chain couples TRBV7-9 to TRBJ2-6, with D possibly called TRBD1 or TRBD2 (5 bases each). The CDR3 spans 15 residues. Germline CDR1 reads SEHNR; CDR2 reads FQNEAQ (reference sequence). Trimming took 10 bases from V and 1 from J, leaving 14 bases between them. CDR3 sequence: CATTGPLSGANVLTF. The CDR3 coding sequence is TGTGCCACTACGGGACCACTTTCTGGGGCCAACGTCCTGACTTTC.

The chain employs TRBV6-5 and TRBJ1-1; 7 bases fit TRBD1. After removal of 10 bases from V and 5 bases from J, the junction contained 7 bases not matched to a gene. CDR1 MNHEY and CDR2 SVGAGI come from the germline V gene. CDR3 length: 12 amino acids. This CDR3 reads CATKTGNTEAFF. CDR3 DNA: TGTGCCACGAAGACAGGGAATACTGAAGCTTTCTTT.

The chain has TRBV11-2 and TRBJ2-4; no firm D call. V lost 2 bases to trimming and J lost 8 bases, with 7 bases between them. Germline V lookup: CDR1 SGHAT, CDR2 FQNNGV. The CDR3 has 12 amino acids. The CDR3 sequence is CASSLNRHIQYF. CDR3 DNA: TGTGCCAGCAGCTTAAATAGGCACATTCAGTACTTC.

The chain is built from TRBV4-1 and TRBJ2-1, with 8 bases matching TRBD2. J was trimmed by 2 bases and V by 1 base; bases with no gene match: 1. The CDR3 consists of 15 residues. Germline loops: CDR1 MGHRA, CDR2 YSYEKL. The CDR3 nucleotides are TGCGCCAGCAGCCAAGTAGCGGGAACCTACAATGAGCAGTTCTTC. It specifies CASSQVAGTYNEQFF.

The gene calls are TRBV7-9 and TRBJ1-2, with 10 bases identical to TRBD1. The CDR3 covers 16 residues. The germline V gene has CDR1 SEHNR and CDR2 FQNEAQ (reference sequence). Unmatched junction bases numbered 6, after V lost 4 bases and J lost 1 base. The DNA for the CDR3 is TGTGCCAGCAGCTCAGCCGGGACAGGGGTTAACTATGGCTACACCTTC. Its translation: CASSSAGTGVNYGYTF.

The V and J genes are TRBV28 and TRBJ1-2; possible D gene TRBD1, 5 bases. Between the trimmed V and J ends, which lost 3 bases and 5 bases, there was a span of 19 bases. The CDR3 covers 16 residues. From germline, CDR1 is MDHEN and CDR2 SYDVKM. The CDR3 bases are TGTGCCAGCAGTTTCCCTAGAGGGACGGTTGATTATGGCTACACCTTC. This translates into CASSFPRGTVDYGYTF.

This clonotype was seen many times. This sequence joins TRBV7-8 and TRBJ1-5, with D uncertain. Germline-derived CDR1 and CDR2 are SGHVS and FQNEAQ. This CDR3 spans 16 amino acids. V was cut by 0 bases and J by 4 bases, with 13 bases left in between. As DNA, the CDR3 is TGTGCCAGCAGCTTAGCTCCCCGCCGGGAAAATCAGCCCCAGCATTTT. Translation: CASSLAPRRENQPQHF.

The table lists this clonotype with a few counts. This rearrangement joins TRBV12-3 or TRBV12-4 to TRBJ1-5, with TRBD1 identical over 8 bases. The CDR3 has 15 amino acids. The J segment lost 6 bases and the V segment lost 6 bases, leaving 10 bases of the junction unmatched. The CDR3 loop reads CASSSGGTGGQPQHF. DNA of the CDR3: TGTGCCAGCAGCAGTGGAGGGACAGGCGGTCAGCCCCAGCATTTT.

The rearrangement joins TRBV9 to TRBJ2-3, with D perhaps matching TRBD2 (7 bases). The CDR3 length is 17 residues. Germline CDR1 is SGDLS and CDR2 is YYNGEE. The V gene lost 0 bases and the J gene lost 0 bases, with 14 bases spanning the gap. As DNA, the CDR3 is TGTGCCAGCAGCGTAGGGGGGGGCAGAATGAGCACAGATACGCAGTATTTT. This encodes CASSVGGGRMSTDTQYF.

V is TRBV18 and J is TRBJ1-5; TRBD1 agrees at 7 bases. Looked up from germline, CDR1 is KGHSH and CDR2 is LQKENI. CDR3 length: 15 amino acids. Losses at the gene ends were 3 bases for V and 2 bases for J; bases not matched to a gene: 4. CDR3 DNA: TGTGCCAGCTCACCCAGGGACAGTCGCAATCAGCCCCAGCATTTT. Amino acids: CASSPRDSRNQPQHF.

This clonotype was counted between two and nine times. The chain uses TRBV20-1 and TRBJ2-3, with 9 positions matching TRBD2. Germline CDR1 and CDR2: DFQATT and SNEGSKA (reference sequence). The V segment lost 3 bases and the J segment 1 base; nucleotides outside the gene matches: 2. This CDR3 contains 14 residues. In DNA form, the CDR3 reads TGCAGTGCTAGTAGCGGGAGTGGCACAGATACGCAGTATTTT. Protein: CSASSGSGTDTQYF.

CDR3 nucleotide sequence: TGTGCCAGCAGTTTGTCGGCAGCTAGAAGTGCCCAGTACTTC. This sequence encodes CASSLSAARSAQYF. This rearrangement joins TRBV27 to TRBJ2-5; D remains ambiguous. The V and J ends lost 3 bases and 9 bases respectively, with 17 bases between them. Germline CDR1 reads MNHEY; CDR2 reads SMNVEV (reference sequence). This CDR3 region has 14 residues.

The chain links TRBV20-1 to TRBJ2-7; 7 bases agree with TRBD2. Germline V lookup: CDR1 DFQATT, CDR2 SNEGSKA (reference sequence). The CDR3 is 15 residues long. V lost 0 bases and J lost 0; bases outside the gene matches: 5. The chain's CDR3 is CSARDRPGGSYEQYF. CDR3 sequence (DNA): TGCAGTGCTAGAGACCGCCCGGGAGGCTCCTACGAGCAGTACTTC.